These T cell receptor beta chains were read from a single sample in a study of blood T cell repertoires in COVID-19. Measured with immunoSEQ multiplex PCR; TCRdb has only the in-frame clones, and not every one. The repertoire consists of about 100,000 clones, with more than 80% occurring once and the leading ten covering roughly 4.6%. Input material: peripheral blood. The receptors were gathered from a middle-aged man with active or convalescent COVID-19. Both conserved end residues are part of each CDR3. The D gene is left open where the match is weak. Size is omitted from some rows. Given values are once, few, many or a class for expanded clones.

clone size	CDR3 length	V gene	J gene	D gene	CDR3 protein	CDR3 DNA
NA	14	TRBV3-1/TRBV3-2	TRBJ1-6	NA	CASSQDSGGRLLHF	TGTGCCAGCAGCCAAGACTCAGGAGGTCGTTTACTCCACTTT
NA	13	TRBV5-1	TRBJ1-1	NA	CASSPGWNTEAFF	TGCGCCAGCAGCCCCGGGTGGAACACTGAAGCTTTCTTT
NA	18	TRBV28	TRBJ1-1	TRBD1	CASSLSQGAPGGKTEAFF	TGTGCCAGCAGTTTATCACAGGGGGCGCCAGGAGGTAAGACTGAAGCTTTCTTT
NA	16	TRBV6-4	TRBJ2-3	NA	CASSHTSYAPTDTQYF	TGTGCCAGCAGTCACACTAGCTATGCCCCCACAGATACGCAGTATTTT
few	15	TRBV7-9	TRBJ2-3	TRBD1	CASSLRDRGTDTQYF	TGTGCCAGCAGCTTAAGGGACAGGGGGACAGATACGCAGTATTTT
once	14	TRBV5-1	TRBJ2-3	NA	CASSLEWATDTQYF	TGCGCCAGCAGCTTGGAATGGGCCACAGATACGCAGTATTTT
NA	15	TRBV30	TRBJ2-7	TRBD1	CAWRLHVTGGDEQYF	TGTGCCTGGAGGCTACATGTGACAGGGGGCGACGAGCAGTACTTC
NA	16	TRBV6-5	TRBJ2-1	TRBD2	CASSYIQTSDLNEQFF	TGTGCCAGCAGTTACATTCAGACTAGCGATTTGAATGAGCAGTTCTTC
NA	16	TRBV4-2	TRBJ1-5	NA	CASSQPGRDGNQPQHF	TGTGCCAGCAGCCAACCAGGGAGGGATGGCAATCAGCCCCAGCATTTT
NA	13	TRBV30	TRBJ1-3	NA	CAWSSLSGNTIYF	TGTGCCTGGAGTTCACTTTCTGGAAACACCATATATTTT
NA	11	TRBV2	TRBJ2-2	TRBD1	CASSGQGSLFF	TGTGCCAGCAGCGGACAGGGATCGCTGTTTTTT